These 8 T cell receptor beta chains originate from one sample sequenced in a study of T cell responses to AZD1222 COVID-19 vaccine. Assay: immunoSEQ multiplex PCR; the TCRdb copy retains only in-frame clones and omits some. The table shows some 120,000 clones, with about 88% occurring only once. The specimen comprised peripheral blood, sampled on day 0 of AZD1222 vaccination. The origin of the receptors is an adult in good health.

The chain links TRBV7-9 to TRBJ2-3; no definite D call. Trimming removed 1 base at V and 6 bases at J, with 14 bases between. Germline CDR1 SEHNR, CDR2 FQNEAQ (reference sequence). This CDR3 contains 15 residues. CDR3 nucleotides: TGTGCCAGCAGCTTAGTGGTCGGGTTAAGGGATACGCAGTATTTT. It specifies CASSLVVGLRDTQYF.

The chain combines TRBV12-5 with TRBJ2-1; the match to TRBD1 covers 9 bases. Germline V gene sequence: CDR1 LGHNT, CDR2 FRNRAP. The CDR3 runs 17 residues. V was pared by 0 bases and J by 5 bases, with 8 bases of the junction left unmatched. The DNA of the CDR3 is TGTGCTAGTGGTTTGGTACTCGGGACAGGGTCGAACAATGAGCAGTTCTTC. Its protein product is CASGLVLGTGSNNEQFF.

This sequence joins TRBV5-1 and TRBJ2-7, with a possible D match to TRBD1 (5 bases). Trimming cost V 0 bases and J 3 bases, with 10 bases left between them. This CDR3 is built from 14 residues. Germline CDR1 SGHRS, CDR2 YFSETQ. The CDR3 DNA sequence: TGCGCCAGCAGCTTGGCCTGGGGCCACTACGAGCAGTACTTC. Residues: CASSLAWGHYEQYF.

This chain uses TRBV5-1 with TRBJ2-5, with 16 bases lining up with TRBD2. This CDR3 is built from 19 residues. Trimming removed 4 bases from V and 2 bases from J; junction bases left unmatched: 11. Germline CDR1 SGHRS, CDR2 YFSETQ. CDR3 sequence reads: CASSILPGLAGGRQETQYF. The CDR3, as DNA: TGCGCCAGCAGCATACTTCCGGGACTAGCGGGGGGGCGGCAAGAGACCCAGTACTTC.

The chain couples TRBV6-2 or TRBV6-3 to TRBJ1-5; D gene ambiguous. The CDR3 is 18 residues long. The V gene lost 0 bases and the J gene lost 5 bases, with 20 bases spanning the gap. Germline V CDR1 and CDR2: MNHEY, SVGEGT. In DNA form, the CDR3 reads TGTGCCAGCAGTTACTCGAACGAGCAAGTACAACGATATCAGCCCCAGCATTTT. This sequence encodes CASSYSNEQVQRYQPQHF.

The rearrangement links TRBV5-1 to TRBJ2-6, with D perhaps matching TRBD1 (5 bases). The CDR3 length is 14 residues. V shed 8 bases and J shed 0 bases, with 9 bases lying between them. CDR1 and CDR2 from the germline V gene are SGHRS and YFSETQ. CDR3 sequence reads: CASLQVSGANVLTF. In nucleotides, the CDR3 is TGCGCCAGTCTACAGGTCTCTGGGGCCAACGTCCTGACTTTC.

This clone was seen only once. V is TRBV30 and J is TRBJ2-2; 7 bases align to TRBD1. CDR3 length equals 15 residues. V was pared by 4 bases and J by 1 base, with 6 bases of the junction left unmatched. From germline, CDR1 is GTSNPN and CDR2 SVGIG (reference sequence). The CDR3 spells CAWKEGGGNTGELFF. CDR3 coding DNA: TGTGCCTGGAAGGAAGGGGGCGGGAACACCGGGGAGCTGTTTTTT.

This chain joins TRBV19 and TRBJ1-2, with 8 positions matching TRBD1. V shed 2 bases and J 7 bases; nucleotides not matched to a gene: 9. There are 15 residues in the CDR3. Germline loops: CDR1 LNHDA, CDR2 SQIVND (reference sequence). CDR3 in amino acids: CASSIKSQGARGYTF. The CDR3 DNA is TGTGCCAGTAGTATAAAATCCCAGGGGGCGCGTGGCTACACCTTC.